This T cell receptor beta chain was identified during a study of blood T cell repertoires in COVID-19. In the study overall: Sources were T cells, B-cell-depleted T cells, or PBMCs; the material itself was cDNA or gDNA.

The repertoire was sequenced with immunoSEQ multiplex PCR; TCRdb's copy has only in-frame clones and lacks some. The sample lists around 250,000 clones; roughly nine tenths were seen once. Those who participated ranged in age from about 18 to 89 years and resided in some 24 US areas. Participant-given clinical history determined each cohort assignment. A few counts support this clone. The source is a human donor in a cohort exposed to, infected with or recovered from COVID-19 (not recorded which). The donor label of this sample is uncertain. Sequencing was performed on PBMCs or T cells enriched from blood (not recorded which).

CDR3 in amino acids: CASSLGGHQPQHF. The CDR3 DNA sequence: TGTGCCAGCAGCTTAGGGGGGCATCAGCCCCAGCATTTT. The rearrangement joins TRBV7-9 to TRBJ1-5, with D possibly being TRBD1 (6 bases). The CDR3 is made up of 13 amino acids. Germline loops: CDR1 SEHNR, CDR2 FQNEAQ (reference sequence). The ends were cut back, 1 base at V and 5 bases at J, with 6 bases in the middle. The variable domain in full, with the rest retrieved from reference TRBV7-9 and TRBJ1-5, is DTGVSQNPRHKITKRGQNVTFRCDPISEHNRLYWYRQTLGQGPEFLTYFQNEAQLEKSRLLSDRFSAERPKGSFSTLEIQRTEQGDSAMYLCASSLGGHQPQHFGDGTRLSIL.